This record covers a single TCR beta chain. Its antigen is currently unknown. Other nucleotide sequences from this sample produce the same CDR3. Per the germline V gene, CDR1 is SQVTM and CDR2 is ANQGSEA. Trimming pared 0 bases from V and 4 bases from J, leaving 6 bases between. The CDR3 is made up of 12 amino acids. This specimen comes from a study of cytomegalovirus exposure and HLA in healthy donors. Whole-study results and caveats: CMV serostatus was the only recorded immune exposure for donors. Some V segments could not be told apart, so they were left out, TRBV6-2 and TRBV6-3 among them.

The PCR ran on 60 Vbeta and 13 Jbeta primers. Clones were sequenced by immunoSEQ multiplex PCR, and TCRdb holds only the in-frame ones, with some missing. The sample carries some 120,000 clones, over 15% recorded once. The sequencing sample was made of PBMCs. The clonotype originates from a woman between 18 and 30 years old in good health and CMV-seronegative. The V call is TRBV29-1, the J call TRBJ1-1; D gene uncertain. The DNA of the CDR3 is TGCAGCGTTGAAGAGAGAGGCACTGAAGCTTTCTTT. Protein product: CSVEERGTEAFF.